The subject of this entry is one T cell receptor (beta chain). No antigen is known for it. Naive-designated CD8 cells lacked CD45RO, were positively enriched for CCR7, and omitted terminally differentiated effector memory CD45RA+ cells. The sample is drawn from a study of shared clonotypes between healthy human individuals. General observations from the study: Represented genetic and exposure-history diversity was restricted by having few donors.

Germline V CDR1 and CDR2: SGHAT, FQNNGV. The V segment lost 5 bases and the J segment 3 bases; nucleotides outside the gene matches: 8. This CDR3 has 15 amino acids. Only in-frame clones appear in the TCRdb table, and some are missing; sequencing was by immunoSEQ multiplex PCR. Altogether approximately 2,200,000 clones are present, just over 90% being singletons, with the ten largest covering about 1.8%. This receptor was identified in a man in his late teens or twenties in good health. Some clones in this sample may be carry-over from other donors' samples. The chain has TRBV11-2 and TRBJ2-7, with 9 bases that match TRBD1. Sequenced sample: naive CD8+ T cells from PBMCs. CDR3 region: CASSTRDRDFYEQYF. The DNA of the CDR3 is TGTGCCAGCAGCACCCGGGACAGGGATTTCTACGAGCAGTACTTC. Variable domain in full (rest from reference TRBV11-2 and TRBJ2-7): EAGVAQSPRYKIIEKRQSVAFWCNPISGHATLYWYQQILGQGPKLLIQFQNNGVVDDSQLPKDRFSAERLKGVDSTLKIQPAKLEDSAVYLCASSTRDRDFYEQYFGPGTRLTVT.